The rows below give T cell receptor beta chains drawn from one sample of a study of T cell responses to AZD1222 COVID-19 vaccine. TCRdb's table, derived via immunoSEQ multiplex PCR, lists solely in-frame clones and lacks some. The sample carries 86,000 or so clones, about 90% recorded once. The input for sequencing was peripheral blood, taken 28 days after the second AZD1222 dose. Source of these receptors: an adult who received the AZD1222 COVID-19 vaccine. Each CDR3 is given with its conserved first and last residue. The order of the fields is J gene, clone size, V gene, D gene, CDR3 protein, CDR3 DNA. The D gene is left open where the match is weak. Some rows mark clone size as missing; the rest say once, few, many or name a class of expanded clone.

J gene: TRBJ1-2; clone size: -; V gene: TRBV19; D gene: -; CDR3 protein: CASSTRDSPQGYTF; CDR3 DNA: TGTGCCAGTAGTACCAGGGACTCGCCGCAAGGCTACACCTTC
J gene: TRBJ1-1; clone size: -; V gene: TRBV15; D gene: -; CDR3 protein: CATSRDWYEAFF; CDR3 DNA: TGTGCCACCAGCAGAGATTGGTATGAAGCTTTCTTT
J gene: TRBJ1-5; clone size: -; V gene: TRBV18; D gene: -; CDR3 protein: CASSQSGQGQPQHF; CDR3 DNA: TGTGCCAGCTCACAATCAGGGCAGGGTCAGCCCCAGCATTTT
J gene: TRBJ2-3; clone size: once; V gene: TRBV7-9; D gene: -; CDR3 protein: CASSLSVIGGTDTQYF; CDR3 DNA: TGTGCCAGCAGCTTAAGTGTGATAGGAGGCACAGATACGCAGTATTTT
J gene: TRBJ1-6; clone size: -; V gene: TRBV11-2; D gene: -; CDR3 protein: CASSLGSPLHF; CDR3 DNA: TGTGCCAGCAGCTTAGGCTCACCCCTCCACTTT
J gene: TRBJ2-2; clone size: -; V gene: TRBV7-2; D gene: -; CDR3 protein: CASSLVSSAGELFF; CDR3 DNA: TGTGCCAGCAGCTTAGTGTCTAGCGCCGGGGAGCTGTTTTTT
J gene: TRBJ1-5; clone size: -; V gene: TRBV12-3/TRBV12-4; D gene: TRBD1; CDR3 protein: CASNDRGNQPQHF; CDR3 DNA: TGTGCCAGCAATGACAGGGGCAATCAGCCCCAGCATTTT
J gene: TRBJ1-2; clone size: -; V gene: TRBV29-1; D gene: TRBD1; CDR3 protein: CSVLTGTGPYGYTF; CDR3 DNA: TGCAGCGTTTTAACCGGGACAGGGCCCTATGGCTACACCTTC
J gene: TRBJ2-1; clone size: -; V gene: TRBV6-5; D gene: TRBD2; CDR3 protein: CASSFSGRAPYNEQFF; CDR3 DNA: TGTGCCAGCAGTTTTAGCGGGAGGGCCCCCTACAATGAGCAGTTCTTC
J gene: TRBJ1-1; clone size: -; V gene: TRBV13; D gene: -; CDR3 protein: CASSLGRAGAIMNTEAFF; CDR3 DNA: TGTGCCAGCAGCTTAGGCCGGGCAGGGGCCATCATGAACACTGAAGCTTTCTTT
J gene: TRBJ2-3; clone size: -; V gene: TRBV4-1; D gene: -; CDR3 protein: CASSQDWGLEADTQYF; CDR3 DNA: TGCGCCAGCAGCCAAGATTGGGGGCTAGAAGCAGATACGCAGTATTTT
J gene: TRBJ2-7; clone size: once; V gene: TRBV7-9; D gene: -; CDR3 protein: CASSPGEEPYEQYF; CDR3 DNA: TGTGCCAGCAGCCCTGGGGAAGAGCCTTACGAGCAGTACTTC
J gene: TRBJ2-7; clone size: -; V gene: TRBV7-8; D gene: -; CDR3 protein: CASRLRPEDEQYF; CDR3 DNA: TGTGCCAGCAGGCTAAGACCAGAGGACGAGCAGTACTTC
J gene: TRBJ1-2; clone size: -; V gene: TRBV20-1; D gene: TRBD1; CDR3 protein: CRRGTGYGYTF; CDR3 DNA: TGCAGAAGAGGGACAGGCTATGGCTACACCTTC
J gene: TRBJ2-5; clone size: -; V gene: TRBV29-1; D gene: TRBD2; CDR3 protein: CSVGILAGFQETQYF; CDR3 DNA: TGCAGCGTTGGAATTCTAGCGGGTTTCCAAGAGACCCAGTACTTC
J gene: TRBJ2-1; clone size: -; V gene: TRBV7-9; D gene: TRBD1; CDR3 protein: CASSFRTGANEQFF; CDR3 DNA: TGTGCCAGCAGCTTCAGGACAGGGGCCAATGAGCAGTTCTTC
J gene: TRBJ2-1; clone size: -; V gene: TRBV24-1; D gene: TRBD1; CDR3 protein: CATDAGTGNEQFF; CDR3 DNA: TGTGCCACCGATGCGGGGACAGGGAATGAGCAGTTCTTC
J gene: TRBJ2-1; clone size: once; V gene: TRBV6-1; D gene: -; CDR3 protein: CASSDPSDEQFF; CDR3 DNA: TGTGCCAGCAGTGACCCCTCCGATGAGCAGTTCTTC